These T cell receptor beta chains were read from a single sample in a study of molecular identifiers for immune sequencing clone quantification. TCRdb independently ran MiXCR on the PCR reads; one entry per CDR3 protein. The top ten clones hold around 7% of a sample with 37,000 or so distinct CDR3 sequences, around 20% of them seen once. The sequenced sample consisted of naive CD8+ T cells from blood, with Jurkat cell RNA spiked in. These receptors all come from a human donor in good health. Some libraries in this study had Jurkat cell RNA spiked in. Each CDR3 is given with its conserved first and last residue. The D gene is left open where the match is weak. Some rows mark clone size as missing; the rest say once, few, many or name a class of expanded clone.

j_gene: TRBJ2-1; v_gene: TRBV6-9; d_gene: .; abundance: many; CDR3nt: TGTGCCAGCAGTTCAACGGACCGAGCCGATGAGCAGTTCTTC; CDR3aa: CASSSTDRADEQFF
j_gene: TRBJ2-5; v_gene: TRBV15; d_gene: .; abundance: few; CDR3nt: TGTGCCACCAGCAGCGAATCGGAAGAGACCCAGTACTTC; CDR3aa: CATSSESEETQYF
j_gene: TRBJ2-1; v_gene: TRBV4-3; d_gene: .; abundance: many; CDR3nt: TGCGCCAGCAGTAAGGTAGGGAGCTCCTACAATGAGCAGTTCTTC; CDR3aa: CASSKVGSSYNEQFF
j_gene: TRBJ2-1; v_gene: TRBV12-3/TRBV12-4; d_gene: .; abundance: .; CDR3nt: TGTGCCAGCAGTAAGTCCATCAATGAGCAGTCCTTC; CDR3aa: CASSKSINEQSF
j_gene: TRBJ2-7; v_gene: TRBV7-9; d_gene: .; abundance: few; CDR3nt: TGTGCCAGCACCGAACGGTACCCCTACGAGCAGTACTTC; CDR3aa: CASTERYPYEQYF
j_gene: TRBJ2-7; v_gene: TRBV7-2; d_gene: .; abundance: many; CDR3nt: TGTGCCAGCAGCTTAGCAGGTTCCGACTACGAGCAGTACTTC; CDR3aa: CASSLAGSDYEQYF
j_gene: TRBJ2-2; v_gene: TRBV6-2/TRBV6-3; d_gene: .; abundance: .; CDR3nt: TGTGCCAGCAGCACAGACTCCAACACCGGGGAGCTGTTTTTT; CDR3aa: CASSTDSNTGELFF
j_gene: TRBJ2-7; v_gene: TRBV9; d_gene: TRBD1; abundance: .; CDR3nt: TGTGCCAGCAGCGACCGGGACAGCTCCCACGAGCAGTACTTC; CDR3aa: CASSDRDSSHEQYF
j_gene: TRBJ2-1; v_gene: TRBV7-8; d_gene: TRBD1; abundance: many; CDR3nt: TGTGCCAGCAGCTTAGTGGGCAGGGGGTTTAATGAGCAGTTCTTC; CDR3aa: CASSLVGRGFNEQFF
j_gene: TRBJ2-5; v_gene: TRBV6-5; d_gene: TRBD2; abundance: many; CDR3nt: TGTGCCAGCAGTTACTCTAAATCTGGAGCGGGAGAAGAGACCCAGTACTTC; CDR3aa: CASSYSKSGAGEETQYF
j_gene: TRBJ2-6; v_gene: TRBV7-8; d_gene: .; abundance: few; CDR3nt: TGTGTCAGCCCCGAATTCCCTCTCTCTGGGGCCAACGTCCTGACTTTC; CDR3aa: CVSPEFPLSGANVLTF
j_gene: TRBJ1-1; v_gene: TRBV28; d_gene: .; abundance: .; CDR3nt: TGTGCCAGCAGAAGTGAAGGACGGAACACTGAAGCTTTCTTT; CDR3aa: CASRSEGRNTEAFF
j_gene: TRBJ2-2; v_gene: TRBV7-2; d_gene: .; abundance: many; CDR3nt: TGTGCCAGCAGCTTAGCGCTTCTGCGGGAGCTGTTTTTT; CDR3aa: CASSLALLRELFF
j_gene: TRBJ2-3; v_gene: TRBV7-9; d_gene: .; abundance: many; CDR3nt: TGTGCCAGCGGGACTTGGGCAAATTGGGGAGATACGCAGTATTTT; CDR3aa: CASGTWANWGDTQYF
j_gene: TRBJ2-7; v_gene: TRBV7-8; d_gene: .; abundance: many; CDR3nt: TGTGCCAGCAGCTTACCCGGAGGCGAGCAGTACTTC; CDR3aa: CASSLPGGEQYF
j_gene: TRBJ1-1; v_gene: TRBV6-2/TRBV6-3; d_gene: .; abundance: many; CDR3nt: TGTGCCAGCAGTTACTGGACGCGAAAAGCTTTCTTT; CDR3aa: CASSYWTRKAFF
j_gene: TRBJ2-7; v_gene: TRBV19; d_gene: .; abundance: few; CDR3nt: TGTGCCAGTAGTATCGGTGGAACCTACGAGCAGTACTTC; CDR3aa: CASSIGGTYEQYF
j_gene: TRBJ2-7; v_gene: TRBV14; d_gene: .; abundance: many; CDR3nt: TGTGCCAGCAGCCAAGATTTGGGATTTTACGAGCAGTACTTC; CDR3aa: CASSQDLGFYEQYF
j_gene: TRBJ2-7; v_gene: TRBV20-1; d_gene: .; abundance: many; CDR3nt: TGCAGTGCCCCTCTTCTCTACGAGCAGTACTTC; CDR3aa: CSAPLLYEQYF
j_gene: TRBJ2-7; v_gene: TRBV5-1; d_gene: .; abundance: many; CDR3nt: TGCGCCAGCAGCTATGCCCAGGGAGAGCAGTACTTC; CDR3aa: CASSYAQGEQYF
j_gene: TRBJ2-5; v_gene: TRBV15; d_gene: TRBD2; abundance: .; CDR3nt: TGTGCCACCAGCAGAGTTCCACTAGCGGGGGAGACCCAGTACTTC; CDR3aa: CATSRVPLAGETQYF
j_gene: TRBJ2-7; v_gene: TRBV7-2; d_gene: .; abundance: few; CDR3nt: TGTGCCAGCCGGGACGGATACTACGAGCAGTACTTC; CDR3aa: CASRDGYYEQYF
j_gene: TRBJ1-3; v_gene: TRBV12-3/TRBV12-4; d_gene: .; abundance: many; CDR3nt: TGTGCCAGCTCTGTGTTCTCTGGAAACACCATATTTTTT; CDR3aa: CASSVFSGNTIFF
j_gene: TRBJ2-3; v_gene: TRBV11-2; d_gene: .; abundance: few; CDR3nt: TGTGCCAGCAGCTTGAGTCCTACAGATACGCAGTATTTT; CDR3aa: CASSLSPTDTQYF
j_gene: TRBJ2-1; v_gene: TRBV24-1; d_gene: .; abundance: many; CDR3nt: TGTGCCACCAGTGATCGACAGAAGAATGAGCAGTTCTTC; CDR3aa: CATSDRQKNEQFF
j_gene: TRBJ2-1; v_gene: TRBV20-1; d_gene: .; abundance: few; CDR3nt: TGCAGTGCTATCGGCCCCGTTGGCTACAATGAGCAGTTCTTC; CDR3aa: CSAIGPVGYNEQFF
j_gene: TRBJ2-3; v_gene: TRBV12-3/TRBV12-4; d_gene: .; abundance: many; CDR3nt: TGTGCCAGCAGTTTAGCGGGGGATACGCAGTATTTT; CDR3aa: CASSLAGDTQYF
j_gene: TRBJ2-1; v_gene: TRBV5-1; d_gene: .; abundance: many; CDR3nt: TGCGCCAGCAGCTTGGGGGGGGAGCAGTTCTTC; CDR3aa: CASSLGGEQFF
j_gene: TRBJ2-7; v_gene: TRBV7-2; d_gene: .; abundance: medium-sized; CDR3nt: TGTGCCAGCAGCACTAAGCCGGGGGATTCCTACGAGCAGTACTTC; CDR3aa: CASSTKPGDSYEQYF
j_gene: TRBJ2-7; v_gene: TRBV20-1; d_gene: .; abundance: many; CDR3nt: TGCAGTGCTAGGGAGGACTCCTACGAGCAGTACTTC; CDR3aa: CSAREDSYEQYF
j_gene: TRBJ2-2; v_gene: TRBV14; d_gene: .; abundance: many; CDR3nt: TGTGCCAGCAGCCACGATACCGGGGAGCTGTTTTTT; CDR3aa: CASSHDTGELFF
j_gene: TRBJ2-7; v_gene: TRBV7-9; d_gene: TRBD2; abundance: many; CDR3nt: TGTGCCAGCAGGGGGGGGGACTCCTACGAGCAGTACTTC; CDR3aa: CASRGGDSYEQYF
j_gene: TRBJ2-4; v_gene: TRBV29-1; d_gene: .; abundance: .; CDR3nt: TGCAGCGTTTTCTCCGAAAACATTCAGTACTTC; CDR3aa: CSVFSENIQYF
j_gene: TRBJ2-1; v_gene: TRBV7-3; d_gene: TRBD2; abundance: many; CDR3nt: TGTGCCAGCAGCTTCGGACTAGCGGGAGGGATCTCCTACAATGAGCAGTTCTTC; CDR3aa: CASSFGLAGGISYNEQFF
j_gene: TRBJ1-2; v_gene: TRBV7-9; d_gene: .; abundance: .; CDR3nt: TGTGCCACCTTCGAGGGCAACTATGGCTACACCTTC; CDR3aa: CATFEGNYGYTF
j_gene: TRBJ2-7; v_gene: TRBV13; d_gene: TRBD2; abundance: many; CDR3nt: TGTGCCAGCAGCACGGGACTAGCGGGTCTATACGAGCAGTACTTC; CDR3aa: CASSTGLAGLYEQYF
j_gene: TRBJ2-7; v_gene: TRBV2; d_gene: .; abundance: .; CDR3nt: TGTGCCAGCAGTGAGGTGGGGAAACCTAGGGACGAGCAGTACTTC; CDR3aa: CASSEVGKPRDEQYF
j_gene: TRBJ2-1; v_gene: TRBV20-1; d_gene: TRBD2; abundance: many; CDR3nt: TGCAGTGCTAGAGGGTTGCGGGAGGGCCTGCGGGGCAATGAGCAGTTCTTC; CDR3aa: CSARGLREGLRGNEQFF
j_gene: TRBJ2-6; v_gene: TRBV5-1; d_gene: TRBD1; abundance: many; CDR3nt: TGCGCCAGCAGCCACCGGGACAGGGATGTCTCTGGGGCCAACGTCCTGACTTTC; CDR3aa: CASSHRDRDVSGANVLTF
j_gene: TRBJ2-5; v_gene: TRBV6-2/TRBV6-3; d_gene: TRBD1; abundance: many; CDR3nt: TGTGCCAGCAGTTCCCGACAGGGGTACCAAGAGACCCAGTACTTC; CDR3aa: CASSSRQGYQETQYF
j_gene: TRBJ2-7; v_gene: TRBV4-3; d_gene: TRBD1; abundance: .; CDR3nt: TGCGTCAGCAGCCCCGGGACAGGGACCTACGAGCAGTACTTC; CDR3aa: CVSSPGTGTYEQYF
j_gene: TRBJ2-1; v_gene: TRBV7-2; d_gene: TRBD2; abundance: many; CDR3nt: TGTGCCAGCAGCTTAGATAGCGGGAGGGGGTCCTACAATGAGCAGTTCTTC; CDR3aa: CASSLDSGRGSYNEQFF
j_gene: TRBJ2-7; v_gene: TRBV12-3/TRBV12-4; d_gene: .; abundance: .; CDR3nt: TGTGCCAGCAGTTTAGGAGGGGGGTACGGGGAGCAGTACTTC; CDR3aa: CASSLGGGYGEQYF
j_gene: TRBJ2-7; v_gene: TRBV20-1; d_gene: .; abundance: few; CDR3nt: TGCAGTGCTAGAGATCTCGGGATTCCCTCCTACGAGCAGTACTTC; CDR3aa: CSARDLGIPSYEQYF
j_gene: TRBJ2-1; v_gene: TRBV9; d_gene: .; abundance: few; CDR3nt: TGTGCCAGCAGCGCGCCCCTACTAGCCCCCAGGGCATCGAGCTCCTACAATGAGCAGTTCTTC; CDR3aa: CASSAPLLAPRASSSYNEQFF
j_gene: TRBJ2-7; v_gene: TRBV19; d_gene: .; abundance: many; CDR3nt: TGTGCCAGTAGTATCTTCAGCTCCAGCTCCTACGAGCAGTACTTC; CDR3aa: CASSIFSSSSYEQYF
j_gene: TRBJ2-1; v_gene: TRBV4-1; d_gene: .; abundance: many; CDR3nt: TGCGCCAGCAGCCAAGCCTCACCTGGGGGTGAGCAGTTCTTC; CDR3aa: CASSQASPGGEQFF
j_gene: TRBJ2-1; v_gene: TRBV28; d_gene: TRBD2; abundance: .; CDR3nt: TGTGCCAGCAGTTTTCGGCTAGCGGGCCGCTACAATGAGCAGTTCTTC; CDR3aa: CASSFRLAGRYNEQFF
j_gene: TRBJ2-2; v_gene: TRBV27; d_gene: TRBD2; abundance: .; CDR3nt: TGTGCCAGCACAGGACTAGCGGGGACCGGGGAGCTGTTTTTT; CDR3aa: CASTGLAGTGELFF